These 29 T cell receptor beta chains came from one sample sequenced in a study of blood T cell repertoires in COVID-19. Using immunoSEQ multiplex PCR, the repertoire was profiled, and TCRdb retains in-frame clones only, with some absent. The repertoire holds 200,000 to 300,000 clones, with about nine tenths as singletons. Sequenced material: PBMCs or T cells enriched from blood (not recorded which). These TCRs come from a woman under 30 who had recovered from COVID-19.

The gene calls are TRBV20-1 and TRBJ1-2; a weak D match, TRBD1 (5 bases). V lost 4 bases and J lost 8, with 11 bases in between. The CDR3 is made up of 11 amino acids. CDR1 DFQATT and CDR2 SNEGSKA come from the germline V gene (reference sequence). The CDR3 DNA follows: TGCAGTGCTATCCCGGGGGAGGGCTACACCTTC. Translation gives CSAIPGEGYTF.

The gene calls are TRBV27 and TRBJ1-2, with 7 bases that match TRBD1. CDR3 length: 16 amino acids. CDR1 and CDR2 from the germline V gene are MNHEY and SMNVEV (reference sequence). The J segment lost 3 bases and the V segment lost 5 bases, leaving 12 bases of the junction unmatched. As DNA, the CDR3 is TGTGCCAGCAGTAGAAACAGGGGTAGGAGCTACTATGGCTACACCTTC. It encodes CASSRNRGRSYYGYTF.

This clone was recorded at least ten times. This rearrangement joins TRBV4-2 to TRBJ2-3, with 9 bases lining up with TRBD2. V gave up 0 bases and J gave up 1 base; unmatched junction bases: 17. This CDR3 is 21 amino acids long. Germline CDR1 reads LGHNA; CDR2 reads YNFKEQ. The CDR3 DNA is TGTGCCAGCAGCCAAGATCAGTTCGGCGGGAGGGCCCTCCCGGGCACAGATACGCAGTATTTT. Amino acids: CASSQDQFGGRALPGTDTQYF.

The chain recombines TRBV4-3 with TRBJ1-1, with D possibly being TRBD1 (5 bases). Germline V lookup: CDR1 LGHNA, CDR2 YSLEER. V dropped 4 bases and J dropped 10 bases, with 22 bases sitting between them. CDR3 size: 15 residues. The CDR3 nucleotides read TGCGCCAGCAGCCCCTCAGGCAGGGCGGATTTTGGAGCTTTCTTT. This translates into CASSPSGRADFGAFF.

The V gene is TRBV19, the J gene TRBJ1-5; D gene unclear. Trimming shortened V by 3 bases and J by 3 bases, and 12 bases separated the two germline ends. Germline assignment: CDR1 LNHDA and CDR2 SQIVND (reference sequence). The CDR3 consists of 15 residues. CDR3 bases: TGTGCCAGTAGTATTGGGCAGGCCCCCAATCAGCCCCAGCATTTT. Residues: CASSIGQAPNQPQHF. The full variable domain, in which reference TRBV19 and TRBJ1-5 provide the parts outside the CDR3, is DGGITQSPKYLFRKEGQNVTLSCEQNLNHDAMYWYRQDPGQGLRLIYYSQIVNDFQKGDIAEGYSVSREKKESFPLTVTSAQKNPTAFYLCASSIGQAPNQPQHFGDGTRLSIL.

This clone came up a few times. V and J are TRBV29-1 and TRBJ1-3; no clear D gene. CDR1 SQVTM and CDR2 ANQGSEA come from the germline V gene. The V end was cut by 3 bases, the J end by 4 bases, with 7 bases between. This CDR3 is built from 12 residues. Here the CDR3 DNA reads TGCAGCGTTGACCCCAGGGGAAACACCATATATTTT. Residues: CSVDPRGNTIYF.

The chain couples TRBV28 to TRBJ1-6; D unresolved. CDR1 MDHEN and CDR2 SYDVKM come from the germline V gene. V was trimmed by 1 base and J by 6 bases, leaving 16 bases between them. This CDR3 region has 17 residues. Written as DNA, the CDR3 is TGTGCCAGCAGTTTATACGGTCCAGGCCTAGCTAATTCACCCCTCCACTTT. It codes for CASSLYGPGLANSPLHF.

The sample holds one count of this clone. V gene TRBV13 combines with J gene TRBJ1-2; D may be TRBD1 (6 bases). CDR1 PRHDT and CDR2 FYEKMQ come from the germline V gene (reference sequence). Trimming pared 5 bases from V and 5 bases from J, leaving 27 bases between. The CDR3 loop spans 18 amino acids. The CDR3 DNA sequence: TGTGCCAGCAGCCGGGAAGAACTATTACAGGGAACTTTTTATGGCTACACCTTC. The encoded protein is CASSREELLQGTFYGYTF. Variable domain in full (rest from reference TRBV13 and TRBJ1-2): AAGVIQSPRHLIKEKRETATLKCYPIPRHDTVYWYQQGPGQDPQFLISFYEKMQSDKGSIPDRFSAQQFSDYHSELNMSSLELGDSALYFCASSREELLQGTFYGYTFGSGTRLTVV.

The rearrangement uses TRBV28 and TRBJ1-2; 9 bases align to TRBD1. Germline values: CDR1 MDHEN, CDR2 SYDVKM. The J segment lost 3 bases and the V segment lost 5 bases, leaving 4 bases of the junction unmatched. This CDR3 has 14 amino acids. The CDR3 is CASSPYRGHYGYTF. For the CDR3, the DNA is TGTGCCAGCAGTCCCTACAGGGGGCACTATGGCTACACCTTC.

The chain has TRBV3-1 (or the pseudogene TRBV3-2) and TRBJ1-1; D uncertain. There are 15 residues in the CDR3. Trimming cost V 3 bases and J 0 bases, with 11 bases left between them. Germline loops: CDR1 LGHDT, CDR2 YNNKEL (reference sequence). The CDR3 spells CASSQATLMNTEAFF. CDR3 coding DNA: TGTGCCAGCAGCCAGGCGACACTTATGAACACTGAAGCTTTCTTT.

CDR3 sequence (DNA): TGCAGCGTCTCGATCCGTCGGGGGACAGGGCAGGATGGCTACACCTTC. Translated: CSVSIRRGTGQDGYTF. The rearrangement uses TRBV29-1 and TRBJ1-2; TRBD1 agrees at 9 bases. The trim removed 6 bases at V and 6 bases at J, leaving 17 bases unmatched. The CDR3 has 16 amino acids. The germline CDR1 and CDR2 sequences are SQVTM and ANQGSEA.

The chain has TRBV19 and TRBJ2-5; possible D gene TRBD2, 5 bases. V was cut by 5 bases and J by 6 bases, with 19 bases left in between. CDR1 and CDR2 (germline): LNHDA, SQIVND (reference sequence). CDR3 length: 15 amino acids. The CDR3 DNA sequence: TGTGCCAGTAGTTACGCCGGGAATGTGGGCCAGACCCAGTACTTC. Protein product: CASSYAGNVGQTQYF.

J is TRBJ2-1 and V is TRBV5-4; a possible D gene is TRBD1 (6 bases). The CDR3 is made up of 12 amino acids. From germline, CDR1 is SGHNT and CDR2 YYREEE (reference sequence). V dropped 4 bases and J dropped 7 bases, with 9 bases sitting between them. CDR3 DNA sequence: TGTGCCAGCAGCAGCCAGGGGAATGAGCAGTTCTTC. Translation gives CASSSQGNEQFF.

V is TRBV9 and J is TRBJ2-3; D call uncertain. The germline CDR1 and CDR2 sequences are SGDLS and YYNGEE. Trimming took off 0 bases at V and 6 bases at J, with 11 bases between the two ends. This CDR3 is built from 14 residues. The CDR3, as DNA: TGTGCCAGCAGCGTAGCCACGTACCGGGATACGCAGTATTTT. It is translated as CASSVATYRDTQYF.

The V and J genes are TRBV12-3 or TRBV12-4 and TRBJ2-1; D gene ambiguous. The CDR3 has 11 residues. The germline V and J ends were trimmed by 7 bases and 9 bases, with 10 bases remaining between them. This CDR3 reads CASTAISEQFF. As DNA, the CDR3 is TGTGCCAGCACCGCTATTAGTGAGCAGTTCTTC.

The chain recombines TRBV7-9 with TRBJ2-7; D perhaps matches TRBD1 (6 bases). The CDR3 is 15 residues long. Germline CDR1 SEHNR, CDR2 FQNEAQ (reference sequence). V lost 5 bases and J lost 1, with 15 bases in between. The CDR3 loop reads CASSRSDRLSYEQYF. CDR3 nucleotide sequence: TGTGCCAGCAGCCGATCTGACAGGCTATCCTACGAGCAGTACTTC.

The V call is TRBV3-1 (or the pseudogene TRBV3-2), the J call TRBJ1-2, with D perhaps matching TRBD1 (6 bases). The CDR3 spans 17 residues. V lost 5 bases and J lost 8, with 27 bases in between. In germline, CDR1 is LGHDT, CDR2 YNNKEL (reference sequence). The CDR3 is CASSSQEDPRGSGGYTF. The CDR3 DNA follows: TGTGCCAGCAGCTCACAAGAAGACCCGAGGGGGAGTGGCGGCTACACCTTC.

This clone came up once. This chain joins TRBV12-3 or TRBV12-4 and TRBJ2-7; D remains ambiguous. Trimming pared 1 base from V and 3 bases from J, leaving 4 bases between. This CDR3 has 12 amino acids. The DNA of the CDR3 is TGTGCCAGCAGTTTAGTAGACTACGAGCAGTACTTC. As protein: CASSLVDYEQYF.

In this sample, this clone turned up once. The chain carries TRBV10-3 and TRBJ1-6, with D possibly being TRBD1 (6 bases). The V gene's germline CDR1 is ENHRY and CDR2 SYGVKD. The CDR3 runs 15 residues. Deletions cut 8 bases from V and 0 bases from J, with 11 bases between. CDR3 amino acids: CAIRPDSSYNSPLHF. For the CDR3, the DNA is TGTGCCATCCGACCGGACAGCTCCTATAATTCACCCCTCCACTTT.

The genes are TRBV20-1 and TRBJ2-3, with D possibly TRBD1 on 5 matching bases. This CDR3 spans 11 amino acids. V was cut by 6 bases and J by 6 bases, with 10 bases left in between. The V gene's germline CDR1 is DFQATT and CDR2 SNEGSKA (reference sequence). CDR3 DNA: TGCAGTGCCCCCTGGGGCGATACGCAGTATTTT. Protein: CSAPWGDTQYF.

The rearrangement links TRBV5-6 to TRBJ1-5; unclear D gene. Germline V CDR1 and CDR2: SGHDT, YYEEEE. The ends were cut back, 0 bases at V and 5 bases at J, with 6 bases in the middle. This CDR3 is 13 amino acids long. CDR3 loop: CASSLGPDQPQHF. The CDR3 DNA sequence: TGTGCCAGCAGCTTGGGGCCTGATCAGCCCCAGCATTTT.

The V call is TRBV29-1, the J call TRBJ2-1, with D uncertain. Trimming stripped 0 bases from V and 4 bases from J, with 13 bases between. The CDR3 is 15 residues long. From germline, CDR1 is SQVTM and CDR2 ANQGSEA. Written as DNA, the CDR3 is TGCAGCGTTGAAGATCTCACCGGAGCATACAATGAGCAGTTCTTC. This codes for CSVEDLTGAYNEQFF.

The chain combines TRBV6-5 with TRBJ1-5; no definite D call. Germline V gives CDR1 MNHEY, CDR2 SVGAGI. The CDR3 is 13 residues long. The germline V and J ends were trimmed by 6 bases and 6 bases, with 12 bases remaining between them. CDR3 residues: CASRASLRQPQHF. CDR3 DNA sequence: TGTGCCAGCAGAGCAAGTCTCCGTCAGCCCCAGCATTTT.

This clone was counted once. The chain carries TRBV10-3 and TRBJ1-1; 9 nucleotides agree with TRBD1. Germline loops: CDR1 ENHRY, CDR2 SYGVKD. V shed 3 bases and J 1 base; nucleotides not matched to a gene: 9. The CDR3 consists of 17 residues. The CDR3 spells CAISEGTGFYGNTEAFF. As DNA, the CDR3 is TGTGCCATCAGTGAAGGGACAGGGTTTTACGGGAACACTGAAGCTTTCTTT.

The sample holds a few counts of this clone. V usage is TRBV19 and J usage is TRBJ1-1, with unresolved D. Looked up from germline, CDR1 is LNHDA and CDR2 is SQIVND (reference sequence). The CDR3 loop spans 12 amino acids. Trimming took 1 base from V and 7 from J, leaving 7 bases between them. CDR3 nucleotide sequence: TGTGCCAGTAGTATAGGATCGGTTGAAGCTTTCTTT. This sequence encodes CASSIGSVEAFF. The full variable domain, its missing parts supplied by reference TRBV19 and TRBJ1-1, is DGGITQSPKYLFRKEGQNVTLSCEQNLNHDAMYWYRQDPGQGLRLIYYSQIVNDFQKGDIAEGYSVSREKKESFPLTVTSAQKNPTAFYLCASSIGSVEAFFGQGTRLTVV.

The gene calls are TRBV9 and TRBJ2-3; 11 nucleotides align to TRBD2. V shed 3 bases and J 1 base; nucleotides not matched to a gene: 4. The V gene's germline CDR1 is SGDLS and CDR2 YYNGEE. The CDR3 runs to 16 residues. The CDR3 region is CASSGLAGGGTDTQYF. In DNA, the CDR3 is TGTGCCAGCAGCGGTCTAGCGGGGGGTGGCACAGATACGCAGTATTTT.

This chain links TRBV9 with TRBJ2-1; TRBD2 matches at 13 bases. This CDR3 has 16 amino acids. The junction had 7 bases not matched to a gene; V was cut back by 4 bases and J by 6 bases. Germline V lookup: CDR1 SGDLS, CDR2 YYNGEE. CDR3 bases: TGTGCCAGCAGCTTAAGGACTAGCGGGAGTTTCAATGAGCAGTTCTTC. This codes for CASSLRTSGSFNEQFF.

This chain connects TRBV5-4 to TRBJ2-1; TRBD1 agrees at 11 bases. Trimming removed 1 base from V and 6 bases from J; junction bases left unmatched: 6. The V gene's germline CDR1 is SGHNT and CDR2 YYREEE (reference sequence). The CDR3 has 16 residues. The CDR3 DNA reads TGTGCCAGCAGCTTGCCTCCGGGACAGGGGGGCAATGAGCAGTTCTTC. Amino acids: CASSLPPGQGGNEQFF.

The chain joins TRBV4-1 to TRBJ2-7; 7 nucleotides agree with TRBD1. Trimming removed 3 bases from V and 5 bases from J; junction bases left unmatched: 7. Germline V gene lookup returns CDR1 MGHRA and CDR2 YSYEKL. The CDR3 length is 14 residues. CDR3 coding DNA: TGCGCCAGCAGCCACCCGGGACAGTTGAACGAGCAGTACTTC. As protein: CASSHPGQLNEQYF.